Described below is a single T cell receptor beta chain sequence and its context. Looked up from germline, CDR1 is SEHNR and CDR2 is FQNEAQ (reference sequence). The germline V and J ends were trimmed by 3 bases and 0 bases, with 6 bases remaining between them. This CDR3 contains 13 residues. This record comes from a study of OX40 agonist ivuxolimab in advanced cancers. Overall study: Cohort: about 82% men, mean age about 60, aged about 23 to 79. Prior therapy, whether anti-PD-1, anti-PD-L1 or anti-CTLA-4, was allowed, and roughly 40% had some.

The assay was immunoSEQ multiplex PCR, and TCRdb's table has in-frame clones only and misses some. Among around 100,000 clones listed, 89% were seen once. The receptor comes from an adult with an advanced solid tumor such as melanoma, head and neck, liver or kidney cancer. The V and J genes are TRBV7-9 and TRBJ2-7, with D possibly TRBD1 on 5 matching bases. The material sequenced was CD4+ or CD8+ T cells sorted from blood, taken in a trial of the OX40 agonist ivuxolimab. The CDR3 is CASSLDISYEQYF. DNA for the CDR3: TGTGCCAGCAGCTTGGACATCTCCTACGAGCAGTACTTC. The full variable domain, completed using reference TRBV7-9 and TRBJ2-7, is DTGVSQNPRHKITKRGQNVTFRCDPISEHNRLYWYRQTLGQGPEFLTYFQNEAQLEKSRLLSDRFSAERPKGSFSTLEIQRTEQGDSAMYLCASSLDISYEQYFGPGTRLTVT.